Shown below are 26 T cell receptor beta chains from a single sample sequenced in a study of T cells in localized non-small cell lung cancer. The method was immunoSEQ multiplex PCR; TCRdb's version includes in-frame clones alone and lacks a portion of them. The top ten hold 10% to 13% of the sample, which has about 43,000 clones, 91% seen once. Material: PBMCs, obtained before any cancer treatment. These receptors originate from a woman aged 40-69 years with stage II lung adenocarcinoma.

The gene calls are TRBV7-6 and TRBJ1-1, with D perhaps matching TRBD1 (6 bases). The CDR3 sequence is 15 residues long. Germline V gives CDR1 SGHVS, CDR2 FNYEAQ. Trimming took off 5 bases at V and 0 bases at J, with 13 bases between the two ends. This chain's CDR3 is CASSHSRGLNTEAFF. The CDR3 DNA is TGTGCCAGCAGCCATAGCAGGGGTCTGAACACTGAAGCTTTCTTT.

The CDR3 DNA sequence: TGTGCCAGTAGTATAGAAGGGGGCGAGCAGTACTTC. The encoded protein is CASSIEGGEQYF. The rearrangement uses TRBV19 and TRBJ2-7; tentatively, D is TRBD1 (6 bases). This CDR3 is built from 12 residues. V lost 0 bases and J lost 6, with 6 bases in between. The germline V gene has CDR1 LNHDA and CDR2 SQIVND (reference sequence).

The V and J genes are TRBV15 and TRBJ1-2; TRBD1 matches 9 bases. The length of the CDR3 is 14 residues. Germline V gene data show CDR1 as LNHNV and CDR2 as YYDKDF (reference sequence). V was pared by 5 bases and J by 4 bases, with 5 bases of the junction left unmatched. The CDR3 nucleotides are TGTGCCACCAGCGGGGACAGGGAGGGCTATGGCTACACCTTC. It translates to CATSGDREGYGYTF. The entire variable domain, with the rest obtained from reference TRBV15 and TRBJ1-2, is as follows: DAMVIQNPRYQVTQFGKPVTLSCSQTLNHNVMYWYQQKSSQAPKLLFHYYDKDFNNEADTPDNFQSRRPNTSFCFLDIRSPGLGDTAMYLCATSGDREGYGYTFGSGTRLTVV.

CDR3 coding DNA: TGTGCCAGCAGTGAAGCCCTCCGGTTTGGAAACACCATATATTTT. Translation: CASSEALRFGNTIYF. The chain uses TRBV6-1 and TRBJ1-3; D remains unclear. The CDR3 loop spans 15 amino acids. V was pared by 0 bases and J by 3 bases, with 9 bases between. Germline-derived CDR1 and CDR2 are MNHNS and SASEGT.

This chain links TRBV6-5 with TRBJ2-3, with D uncertain. With 5 bases removed from V and 1 base from J, the gap between germline ends came to 7 bases. The CDR3 length is 13 residues. Germline CDR1 is MNHEY and CDR2 is SVGAGI. In DNA, the CDR3 is TGTGCCAGCAGTGGGCACCGCACAGATACGCAGTATTTT. Its protein product is CASSGHRTDTQYF.

In DNA form, the CDR3 reads TGCGCCAGCAGCTTGGGAGCTCGACAGGGAAGAACCGGGGAGCTGTTTTTT. Residues: CASSLGARQGRTGELFF. The genes are TRBV5-1 and TRBJ2-2, with 7 nucleotides matching TRBD1. The CDR3 totals 17 residues. V lost 0 bases and J lost 5; bases outside the gene matches: 10. Per germline, CDR1 SGHRS and CDR2 YFSETQ. Full variable domain (rest looked up from reference TRBV5-1 and TRBJ2-2): KAGVTQTPRYLIKTRGQQVTLSCSPISGHRSVSWYQQTPGQGLQFLFEYFSETQRNKGNFPGRFSGRQFSNSRSEMNVSTLELGDSALYLCASSLGARQGRTGELFFGEGSRLTVL.

This clone was found once. The chain uses TRBV9 and TRBJ2-7; 7 nucleotides align to TRBD1. Germline-derived CDR1 and CDR2 are SGDLS and YYNGEE. V lost 3 bases and J lost 5; bases outside the gene matches: 14. This CDR3 has 16 residues. CDR3 nucleotide sequence: TGTGCCAGCAGCGGTCAAAGAACAGGGGTCCGGAACGAGCAGTACTTC. Translation: CASSGQRTGVRNEQYF.

This chain uses TRBV15 with TRBJ1-5; possible D gene TRBD1, 5 bases. Trimming took 3 bases from V and 6 from J, leaving 18 bases between them. This CDR3 spans 16 amino acids. The germline CDR1 and CDR2 sequences are LNHNV and YYDKDF (reference sequence). CDR3 loop: CATSRKTAVGGQPQHF. In DNA, the CDR3 is TGTGCCACCAGCAGGAAGACAGCAGTGGGTGGTCAGCCCCAGCATTTT.

The chain uses TRBV7-9 and TRBJ2-1; a weak D match, TRBD2 (5 bases). The V and J ends lost 5 bases and 6 bases respectively, with 20 bases between them. Germline CDR1 and CDR2: SEHNR and FQNEAQ (reference sequence). CDR3 size: 16 residues. The CDR3 protein is CASSELTSPRGNEQFF. CDR3 sequence (DNA): TGTGCCAGCAGCGAACTTACTAGTCCACGCGGCAATGAGCAGTTCTTC.

V usage is TRBV4-1 and J usage is TRBJ2-1; 7 bases line up with TRBD1. The CDR3 consists of 15 residues. Germline CDR1 and CDR2: MGHRA and YSYEKL. The junction had 13 bases not matched to a gene; V was cut back by 2 bases and J by 12 bases. Here the CDR3 DNA reads TGCGCCAGCAGCCAAAGGACAGGAATAAGGGTTTGGCAGTTCTTC. Translation: CASSQRTGIRVWQFF.

The J gene is TRBJ2-5, the V gene TRBV9; TRBD1 matches at 8 bases. Germline trimming cut 5 bases from V and 1 base from J; bases unmatched to any gene: 10. CDR1 and CDR2 (germline): SGDLS, YYNGEE. The CDR3 extends over 16 amino acids. CDR3 sequence (DNA): TGTGCCAGCAGTGAGGAACCAGGGGGCTTCCAAGAGACCCAGTACTTC. It encodes CASSEEPGGFQETQYF.

The rearrangement joins TRBV5-1 to TRBJ2-3; 7 nucleotides align to TRBD2. Germline CDR1 is SGHRS and CDR2 is YFSETQ. Trimming removed 3 bases from V and 2 bases from J; junction bases left unmatched: 3. CDR3 length: 14 amino acids. The CDR3 loop reads CASSSRLATDTQYF. In DNA, the CDR3 is TGCGCCAGCAGCTCTAGACTAGCCACAGATACGCAGTATTTT. The full variable domain, its missing parts supplied by reference TRBV5-1 and TRBJ2-3, is KAGVTQTPRYLIKTRGQQVTLSCSPISGHRSVSWYQQTPGQGLQFLFEYFSETQRNKGNFPGRFSGRQFSNSRSEMNVSTLELGDSALYLCASSSRLATDTQYFGPGTRLTVL.

The V and J genes are TRBV19 and TRBJ1-6; weak D call: TRBD1 (5 bases). This CDR3 has 18 amino acids. CDR1 is LNHDA, CDR2 SQIVND, per germline (reference sequence). Trimming took 7 bases from V and 0 from J, leaving 19 bases between them. The CDR3 coding sequence is TGTGCCAGTAACCTTGGGGGGACCCGAAGCTCCTATAATTCACCCCTCCACTTT. This translates into CASNLGGTRSSYNSPLHF.

The genes are TRBV7-3 and TRBJ2-1; D is possibly TRBD2 (6 bases). The CDR3 is made up of 17 amino acids. Trimming pared 2 bases from V and 6 bases from J, leaving 20 bases between. Per germline, CDR1 SGHTA and CDR2 FQGTGA. DNA for the CDR3: TGTGCCAGCAGCTTACTCCCCCCGGGAGACACAGGCAATGAGCAGTTCTTC. It translates to CASSLLPPGDTGNEQFF. Drawing the rest from reference TRBV7-3 and TRBJ2-1, the complete variable domain is GAGVSQTPSNKVTEKGKYVELRCDPISGHTALYWYRQSLGQGPEFLIYFQGTGAADDSGLPNDRFFAVRPEGSVSTLKIQRTERGDSAVYLCASSLLPPGDTGNEQFFGPGTRLTVL.

This clone has more than one count but fewer than ten. The chain couples TRBV6-5 to TRBJ1-5; TRBD1 matches at 7 bases. The CDR3 has 13 amino acids. The germline CDR1 and CDR2 sequences are MNHEY and SVGAGI. The V and J ends lost 10 bases and 0 bases, in that order; junction bases with no gene match: 3. The CDR3 sequence: CATGGNSNQPQHF. In nucleotides, the CDR3 is TGTGCCACAGGGGGGAATAGCAATCAGCCCCAGCATTTT.

The rearrangement uses TRBV2 and TRBJ2-1; 11 bases are a match to TRBD2. CDR3 length: 15 amino acids. Germline V gene sequence: CDR1 SNHLY, CDR2 FYNNEI. V lost 8 bases to trimming and J lost 2 bases; unmatched junction nucleotides: 5. The CDR3 coding sequence is TGTGCCAGCGGCACTAGCGGGAGACCCTACAATGAGCAGTTCTTC. The encoded protein is CASGTSGRPYNEQFF.

V is TRBV7-8 and J is TRBJ1-1; D is unclear. The V end lost 2 bases, the J end lost 7 bases, and 14 bases lay between the germline ends. The length of the CDR3 is 14 residues. Germline V gives CDR1 SGHVS, CDR2 FQNEAQ. CDR3 in DNA: TGTGCCAGCAGCTTACTCCAGGCCATCGGTGAAGCTTTCTTT. Translating it yields CASSLLQAIGEAFF.

CDR3 in DNA: TGTGCCAGCACGGATCCGATCGTAAATGAGCAGTTCTTC. Its translation is CASTDPIVNEQFF. This chain uses TRBV7-2 with TRBJ2-1; no clear D. The V gene lost 7 bases and the J gene lost 7 bases, with 14 bases spanning the gap. In germline, CDR1 is SGHTA, CDR2 FQGNSA. This CDR3 comprises 13 residues.

This chain connects TRBV27 to TRBJ2-7, with 7 bases identical to TRBD1. Germline-derived CDR1 and CDR2 are MNHEY and SMNVEV (reference sequence). The trim removed 0 bases at V and 2 bases at J, leaving 1 base unmatched. There are 14 residues in the CDR3. The CDR3 DNA follows: TGTGCCAGCAGTTTATCAGGGACAGCCTACGAGCAGTACTTC. Amino acids: CASSLSGTAYEQYF.

V is TRBV27 and J is TRBJ1-1; no clear D. Trimming stripped 2 bases from V and 5 bases from J, with 15 bases between. The germline CDR1 and CDR2 sequences are MNHEY and SMNVEV (reference sequence). CDR3 size: 15 residues. The CDR3 spells CASSLATHEGTEAFF. CDR3 bases: TGTGCCAGCAGTTTAGCCACTCATGAAGGGACTGAAGCTTTCTTT.

The J gene is TRBJ2-7, the V gene TRBV7-9, with D hard to call. The germline V gene has CDR1 SEHNR and CDR2 FQNEAQ (reference sequence). The CDR3 loop spans 12 amino acids. V was cut by 4 bases and J by 4 bases, with 8 bases left in between. This CDR3 is CASSSSRYEQYF. The CDR3 DNA sequence: TGTGCCAGCAGCTCCTCTCGGTACGAGCAGTACTTC.

For the CDR3, the DNA is TGTGCCAGCACTGGGGGGGGGACAGATACGCAGTATTTT. This codes for CASTGGGTDTQYF. The chain has TRBV28 and TRBJ2-3; TRBD2 matches at 7 bases. Germline V gene sequence: CDR1 MDHEN, CDR2 SYDVKM. The CDR3 runs 13 residues. The ends lost 7 bases at V and 3 bases at J; junction bases unmatched: 4.

This chain connects TRBV7-7 to TRBJ2-1; D gene ambiguous. Germline CDR1 and CDR2: SSHAT and FNYEAQ (reference sequence). CDR3 length: 16 amino acids. V lost 5 bases and J 0 bases, leaving 14 bases between the germline ends. In DNA form, the CDR3 reads TGTGCCAGCAGCCCCCGGGCGACCAGCTCCTACAATGAGCAGTTCTTC. This sequence encodes CASSPRATSSYNEQFF.

This chain links TRBV5-1 with TRBJ2-5, with D perhaps given as TRBD1 or TRBD2 (5 bases each). The CDR3 is made up of 14 amino acids. The germline gives CDR1 SGHRS, CDR2 YFSETQ. The germline V and J ends were trimmed by 5 bases and 1 base, with 12 bases remaining between them. The CDR3 loop reads CASSSSGTQETQYF. DNA for the CDR3: TGCGCCAGCAGTTCCTCAGGGACCCAAGAGACCCAGTACTTC.

The chain uses TRBV11-2 and TRBJ2-7; D possibly corresponds to TRBD1 (6 bases). Germline V lookup: CDR1 SGHAT, CDR2 FQNNGV. Trimming cost V 5 bases and J 0 bases, with 14 bases left between them. This CDR3 has 15 residues. This CDR3 reads CASSPGTQSSYEQYF. CDR3 sequence (DNA): TGTGCCAGCAGCCCCGGGACACAAAGCTCCTACGAGCAGTACTTC.

The V and J genes are TRBV10-1 and TRBJ2-3; possibly TRBD2 for D (6 bases). Trimming removed 0 bases at V and 3 bases at J, with 13 bases between. The CDR3 contains 16 residues. CDR1 and CDR2 from the germline V gene are WNHNN and SYGVQD (reference sequence). The CDR3: CASSESPGGATDTQYF. The CDR3, as DNA: TGCGCCAGCAGTGAGTCCCCCGGGGGAGCGACAGATACGCAGTATTTT.